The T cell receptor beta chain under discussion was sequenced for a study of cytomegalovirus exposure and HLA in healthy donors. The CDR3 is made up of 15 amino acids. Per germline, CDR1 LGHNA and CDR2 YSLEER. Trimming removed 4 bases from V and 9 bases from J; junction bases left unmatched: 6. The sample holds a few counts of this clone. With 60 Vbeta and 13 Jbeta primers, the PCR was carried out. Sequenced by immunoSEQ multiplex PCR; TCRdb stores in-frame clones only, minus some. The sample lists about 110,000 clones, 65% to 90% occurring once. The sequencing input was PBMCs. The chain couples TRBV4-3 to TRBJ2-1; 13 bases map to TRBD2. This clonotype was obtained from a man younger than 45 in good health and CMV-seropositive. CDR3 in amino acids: CASSLTSGGEAEQFF. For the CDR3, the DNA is TGCGCCAGCAGCCTTACTAGCGGGGGGGAGGCTGAGCAGTTCTTC.